This record looks at one T cell receptor (beta chain) sequence and its context. This clone occurred many times. It has no known antigen specificity. No base-level quality is on record; no much larger clone is a single base apart. The sample comes from a study of metastatic and nonmetastatic thyroid tumors (dated by TCRdb to about 2020). About the study as a whole: Repertoires were compared across peripheral blood and tumor or nodule tissue samples from malignant and benign thyroid patients.

Before undergoing thyroid surgery, none of the patients had been given any kind of treatment. Patient clinical samples collected from the early 2010s to the late 2010s were retrospectively analysed using T-cell receptor beta sequencing. V trim: 3 bases; J trim: 3 bases; unmatched bases: 4. The CDR3 starts with the cysteine, ends with the phenylalanine, and has 15 residues. CDR3 DNA only is kept here, 45 bases in frame from base 1. Looking up the germline V gene yields CDR1 SGHTA and CDR2 FQGNSA. The method behind the library was PCR. Sequenced using an Illumina HiSeq 4000. High-throughput sequencing was used to profile the TCR beta-chain CDR3 region of every patient. In the authors' own workflow: CDR3 differences across clinicopathological groups were used to build a classifier for discriminating distant-metastatic papillary thyroid cancer patients. Repertoire diversity was assessed with the Shannon index, and tumor-blood repertoire similarity with the Morisita-Horn index. In TCRdb, the public reads were trimmed at Q25 with fastp and aligned with MiXCR, with productive beta chains retained. What appears here as the V and J calls and clone size reflects TCRdb's work, not the paper's. The sample table lists about 30,000 clones, approximately 10% of them with a count of one. The top ten constitute roughly 15% of the sample.

Paper-wide results and their limitations: TCR beta diversity was reported as significantly higher in malignant tumors than in benign nodules, in both blood and tumor samples.

This receptor was identified in a female donor with papillary thyroid cancer or a benign thyroid nodule (not recorded which). Some clones in this sample may be carry-over from other donors' samples. Input material: blood. In this chain, TRBV7-2 is recombined with TRBJ2-1; TRBD2 agrees with 8 junctional bases. The nucleotide sequence is given as TGTGCCAGCAGCTTTAGCGGGATTTTCTACAATGAGCAGTTCTTC. It translates to CASSFSGIFYNEQFF.